The 12 T cell receptor beta chains below come from one sample, sequenced in a study of cytomegalovirus exposure and HLA in healthy donors. Both 60 Vbeta primers and 13 Jbeta primers went into the PCR. The assay was immunoSEQ multiplex PCR, and TCRdb's table has in-frame clones only and misses some. The table lists about 130,000 clones, roughly four fifths of them singletons, with over 3% in the top ten. The sequencing input was PBMCs. The source of these receptors is a woman aged 40 to 50 in good health and CMV-seropositive.

The chain uses TRBV15 and TRBJ2-7; D may be TRBD2 (6 bases). The CDR3 runs to 13 residues. The ends were cut back, 5 bases at V and 5 bases at J, with 13 bases in the middle. Germline CDR1 reads LNHNV; CDR2 reads YYDKDF (reference sequence). CDR3 in DNA: TGTGCCACCAGCGGACCTAGCGCTGACGAGCAGTACTTC. This encodes CATSGPSADEQYF.

This chain joins TRBV6-5 and TRBJ1-6; D not certain. Germline V gives CDR1 MNHEY, CDR2 SVGAGI. The CDR3 length is 15 residues. V was pared by 5 bases and J by 6 bases, with 14 bases between. Here the CDR3 DNA reads TGTGCCAGCAGTCCCCTGCCAGAACCTAATTCACCCCTCCACTTT. This sequence encodes CASSPLPEPNSPLHF.

The V gene is TRBV5-1, the J gene TRBJ2-1, with 7 bases matching TRBD2. After removal of 0 bases from V and 4 bases from J, the junction contained 10 bases not matched to a gene. The CDR3 contains 17 residues. Per the germline V gene, CDR1 is SGHRS and CDR2 is YFSETQ. CDR3 in amino acids: CASSLASGSSGYNEQFF. CDR3 coding DNA: TGCGCCAGCAGCTTGGCCAGCGGGTCTAGCGGATACAATGAGCAGTTCTTC.

This clone was found a few times. The chain joins TRBV2 to TRBJ1-3; 11 bases are a match to TRBD1. This CDR3 has 15 amino acids. The V gene end was trimmed by 6 bases and the J gene end by 4 bases; junction bases not matched to a gene: 5. Germline V gives CDR1 SNHLY, CDR2 FYNNEI. The CDR3 spells CASRAGQGAGNTIYF. The CDR3 DNA is TGTGCCAGCAGGGCCGGACAGGGGGCGGGAAACACCATATATTTT.

The V gene is TRBV7-9, the J gene TRBJ1-4; D is undetermined. CDR1 and CDR2 (germline): SEHNR, FQNEAQ (reference sequence). The CDR3 sequence is 19 residues long. V was cut by 5 bases and J by 1 base, with 23 bases left in between. In DNA form, the CDR3 reads TGTGCCAGCAGCGGGAAGAAACCGGGAGTCGGCCAAACTAATGAAAAACTGTTTTTT. It encodes CASSGKKPGVGQTNEKLFF.

V usage is TRBV19 and J usage is TRBJ2-7, with 12 bases matching TRBD2. Losses at the gene ends were 6 bases for V and 5 bases for J; bases not matched to a gene: 8. Germline-derived CDR1 and CDR2 are LNHDA and SQIVND (reference sequence). This CDR3 is 15 amino acids long. The CDR3 spells CASRGLAGPTHEQYF. The DNA of the CDR3 is TGTGCCAGTAGAGGACTAGCGGGGCCCACCCACGAGCAGTACTTC.

This clone was detected only a few times. The chain carries TRBV9 and TRBJ1-6, with 8 bases aligning to TRBD1. CDR1 and CDR2 from the germline V gene are SGDLS and YYNGEE. The CDR3 is 15 amino acids. V lost 2 bases and J lost 10; bases outside the gene matches: 8. The CDR3 DNA is TGTGCCAGCAGCGTCCGGACAGGGTGGGAGTCACCCCTCCACTTT. Amino acid sequence: CASSVRTGWESPLHF.

The sample holds a few counts of this clone. Here the CDR3 DNA reads TGTGCCAGCGCTAGCGGGGCCAAGGCGGGGAATGAGCAGTTCTTC. Amino acid sequence: CASASGAKAGNEQFF. The V call is TRBV9, the J call TRBJ2-1; 9 bases agree with TRBD2. V shed 7 bases, J shed 7 bases, and the junction held 12 bases outside the gene matches. CDR1 is SGDLS and CDR2 is YYNGEE in the germline V gene. The CDR3 has 15 amino acids.

The rearrangement links TRBV29-1 to TRBJ2-1; D ambiguous. Germline values: CDR1 SQVTM, CDR2 ANQGSEA. V lost 5 bases, J lost 3 bases, and 5 bases lay in between. The CDR3 has 11 residues. The CDR3 is CSVRSYNEQFF. In nucleotides, the CDR3 is TGCAGCGTTCGGAGCTACAATGAGCAGTTCTTC.

V usage is TRBV10-2 and J usage is TRBJ1-5; TRBD1 matches at 10 bases. The CDR3 contains 15 residues. Germline assignment: CDR1 WSHSY and CDR2 SAAADI. Trimming at V came to 7 bases and at J to 9 bases, leaving 12 bases not matched to a gene. CDR3 region: CASMTGTGAFSPQHF. The CDR3 region has the DNA TGCGCCAGCATGACCGGGACAGGGGCTTTTTCGCCCCAGCATTTT.

This clone was counted once. This chain uses TRBV28 with TRBJ2-1, with a weak D call TRBD2 (5 bases). V shed 1 base and J shed 2 bases, with 15 bases lying between them. This CDR3 has 17 residues. CDR1 and CDR2 (germline): MDHEN, SYDVKM. The CDR3 DNA reads as TGTGCCAGCAGTTTATCCCTCGGGCGGAGGCCCTACAATGAGCAGTTCTTC. Translated, it gives CASSLSLGRRPYNEQFF.

Worth noting for this clone: The junction departs from germline at one end; a sequencing error may be responsible. The rearrangement links TRBV6-5 to TRBJ2-1; no firm D call. Germline CDR1 and CDR2: MNHEY and SVGAGI. The CDR3 is 13 amino acids. In DNA, the CDR3 is TGTGCCAGCAGTCACTCAGGAGACAATGAGCAGTTCTTC. Its protein is CASSHSGDNEQFF.